Following are 11 T cell receptor beta chains from one sample sequenced in a study of shared clonotypes between healthy human individuals. Repertoires were generated with immunoSEQ multiplex PCR, while TCRdb's copy carries only in-frame clones and drops some. The sample consists of around 2,000,000 clones, over 85% of them appearing once. The sequencing sample was made of naive CD4+ T cells sorted from blood. This sample's subset: CD45RA+ positively selected. These TCRs come from a man between 18 and 29 years old in good health.

The rearrangement uses TRBV28 and TRBJ1-6, with TRBD1 identical over 11 bases. The CDR3 is 16 residues long. Germline trimming cut 6 bases from V and 11 bases from J; bases unmatched to any gene: 12. Germline CDR1 reads MDHEN; CDR2 reads SYDVKM. The CDR3 is CASSHLRTGGMAPLHF. Here the CDR3 DNA reads TGTGCCAGCAGCCATCTAAGGACAGGGGGCATGGCACCCCTCCACTTT.

The chain uses TRBV10-3 and TRBJ1-1; D gene unclear. In germline, CDR1 is ENHRY, CDR2 SYGVKD. The V end was cut by 10 bases, the J end by 6 bases, with 21 bases between. The CDR3 sequence is 14 residues long. CDR3 nucleotides: TGTGCCACATGGGTACCGGGGAAGGTAGCTGAAGCTTTCTTT. It is translated as CATWVPGKVAEAFF.

A note on this clone: This could be a read error, since a much larger clone is one nucleotide away. This same CDR3 is encoded by further DNA sequences in the sample. The gene calls are TRBV4-2 and TRBJ2-5; perhaps TRBD1 as D (6 bases). Germline values: CDR1 LGHNA, CDR2 YNFKEQ. There are 15 residues in the CDR3. V was trimmed by 4 bases and J by 11 bases, leaving 23 bases between them. The CDR3 DNA follows: TGTGCCAGCAGCCGGGGAATAGGACAGTCCTATGAGCAGTACTTC. This sequence encodes CASSRGIGQSYEQYF.

This chain's CDR3 is CASLQGAQGEQFF. The CDR3 region has the DNA TGTGCCAGCCTGCAGGGGGCTCAGGGGGAGCAGTTCTTC. This chain connects TRBV7-8 to TRBJ2-1, with TRBD1 matching 8 bases. Germline values: CDR1 SGHVS, CDR2 FQNEAQ. J lost 10 bases, V lost 8 bases, and 10 bases had no gene match. The CDR3 is 13 amino acids.

The V gene is TRBV27, the J gene TRBJ2-5; D ambiguous. V lost 2 bases and J 4 bases, leaving 5 bases between the germline ends. The CDR3 has 12 residues. Germline lookup yields CDR1 MNHEY and CDR2 SMNVEV (reference sequence). The CDR3 loop is CASSLIRETQYF. CDR3 nucleotide sequence: TGTGCCAGCAGTTTAATTCGAGAGACCCAGTACTTC.

The gene calls are TRBV6-6 and TRBJ2-7; the match to TRBD1 covers 12 bases. Losses at the gene ends were 6 bases for V and 2 bases for J; bases not matched to a gene: 8. This CDR3 is built from 16 residues. Germline CDR1 MNHNY, CDR2 SVGAGI (reference sequence). CDR3 loop: CASSKTGTGGTYEQYF. The DNA of the CDR3 is TGTGCCAGCAGCAAGACCGGGACAGGGGGCACCTACGAGCAGTACTTC.

The chain recombines TRBV4-3 with TRBJ2-3; D not resolved. Germline assignment: CDR1 LGHNA and CDR2 YSLEER. The length of the CDR3 is 17 residues. V was pared by 0 bases and J by 5 bases, with 18 bases between. The CDR3 loop reads CASSQDPARALRDTQYF. CDR3 nucleotides: TGCGCCAGCAGCCAAGATCCGGCGAGAGCTTTGCGAGATACGCAGTATTTT.

The count of this clone is one. The gene calls are TRBV7-9 and TRBJ2-7; D gene unclear. V lost 1 base to trimming and J lost 2 bases, with 6 bases between them. CDR1 SEHNR and CDR2 FQNEAQ come from the germline V gene (reference sequence). CDR3 size: 13 residues. CDR3 bases: TGTGCCAGCAGCTTAGAGTTTCCCTACGAGCAGTACTTC. Protein: CASSLEFPYEQYF.

V usage is TRBV12-5 and J usage is TRBJ2-1; D uncertain. Trimming pared 3 bases from V and 3 bases from J, leaving 9 bases between. The CDR3 totals 14 residues. Germline loops: CDR1 LGHNT, CDR2 FRNRAP. CDR3 sequence reads: CASGLDPNYNEQFF. The CDR3 nucleotides read TGTGCTAGTGGTTTAGACCCCAACTACAATGAGCAGTTCTTC.

The V call is TRBV5-4, the J call TRBJ2-3; unclear D gene. V was pared by 0 bases and J by 4 bases, with 6 bases between. The CDR3 consists of 13 residues. Germline V gene lookup returns CDR1 SGHNT and CDR2 YYREEE (reference sequence). CDR3 region: CASSLATADTQYF. The CDR3 region has the DNA TGTGCCAGCAGCTTGGCCACCGCAGATACGCAGTATTTT.

The gene calls are TRBV30 and TRBJ2-7; D possibly corresponds to TRBD2 (7 bases). Germline assignment: CDR1 GTSNPN and CDR2 SVGIG (reference sequence). This CDR3 has 15 residues. The V gene lost 1 base and the J gene lost 10 bases, with 23 bases spanning the gap. The CDR3 sequence is CAWSARRGGGQSQYF. CDR3 DNA sequence: TGTGCCTGGAGTGCCCGCCGGGGAGGGGGGCAGAGCCAGTACTTC. Combining the CDR3 with reference TRBV30 and TRBJ2-7 gives the whole variable domain SQTIHQWPATLVQPVGSPLSLECTVEGTSNPNLYWYRQAAGRGLQLLFYSVGIGQISSEVPQNLSASRPQDRQFILSSKKLLLSDSGFYLCAWSARRGGGQSQYFGPGTRLTVT.